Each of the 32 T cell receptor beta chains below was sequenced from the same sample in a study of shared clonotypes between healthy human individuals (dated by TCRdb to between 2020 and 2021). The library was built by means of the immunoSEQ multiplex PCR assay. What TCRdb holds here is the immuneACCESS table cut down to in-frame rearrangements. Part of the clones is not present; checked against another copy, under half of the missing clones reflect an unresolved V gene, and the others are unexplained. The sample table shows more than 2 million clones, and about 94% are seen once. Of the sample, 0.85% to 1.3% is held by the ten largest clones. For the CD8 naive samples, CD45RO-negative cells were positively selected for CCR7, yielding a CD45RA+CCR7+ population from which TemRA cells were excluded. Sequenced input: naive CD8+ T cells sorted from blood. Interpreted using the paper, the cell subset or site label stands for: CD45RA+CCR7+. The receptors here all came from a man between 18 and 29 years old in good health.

CDR3 residues: CASSLEYGGSEQYF. In DNA, the CDR3 is TGTGCCAGCAGCTTGGAATACGGGGGCTCCGAGCAGTACTTC. The chain uses TRBV5-6 and TRBJ2-7; D is tentatively TRBD1 or TRBD2 (6 bases each). The germline V gene encodes CDR1 SGHDT and CDR2 YYEEEE. The V gene lost 0 bases and the J gene lost 6 bases, with 13 bases spanning the gap. The CDR3 runs to 14 residues.

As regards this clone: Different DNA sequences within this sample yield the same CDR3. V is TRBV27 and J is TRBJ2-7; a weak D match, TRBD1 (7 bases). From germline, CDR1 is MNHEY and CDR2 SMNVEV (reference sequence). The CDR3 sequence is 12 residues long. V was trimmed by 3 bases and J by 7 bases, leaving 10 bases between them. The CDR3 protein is CASSFAGGEQYF. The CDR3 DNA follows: TGTGCCAGCAGTTTCGCAGGGGGGGAGCAGTACTTC.

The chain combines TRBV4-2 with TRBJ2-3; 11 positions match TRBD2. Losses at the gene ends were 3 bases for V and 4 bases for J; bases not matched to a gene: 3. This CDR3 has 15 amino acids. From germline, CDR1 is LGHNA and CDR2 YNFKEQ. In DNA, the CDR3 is TGTGCCAGCAGCCAGACTAGCGGGATGGCAGATACGCAGTATTTT. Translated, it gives CASSQTSGMADTQYF.

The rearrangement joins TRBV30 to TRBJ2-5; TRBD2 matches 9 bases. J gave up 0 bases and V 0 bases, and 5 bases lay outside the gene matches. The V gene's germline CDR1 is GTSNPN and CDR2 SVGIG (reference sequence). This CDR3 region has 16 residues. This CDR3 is CAWSVGLAGYQETQYF. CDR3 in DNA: TGTGCCTGGAGTGTGGGCCTAGCGGGGTACCAAGAGACCCAGTACTTC.

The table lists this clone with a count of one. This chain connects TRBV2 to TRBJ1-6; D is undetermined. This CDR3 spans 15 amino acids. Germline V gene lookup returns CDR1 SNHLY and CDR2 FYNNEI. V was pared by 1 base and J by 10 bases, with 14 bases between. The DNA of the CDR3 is TGTGCCAGCAGTGAAGAACTGGGATTAAGCTCACCCCTCCACTTT. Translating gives CASSEELGLSSPLHF.

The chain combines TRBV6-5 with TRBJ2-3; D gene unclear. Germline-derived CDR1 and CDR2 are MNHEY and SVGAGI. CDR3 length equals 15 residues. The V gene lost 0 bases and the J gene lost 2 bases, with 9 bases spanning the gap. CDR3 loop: CASSYSRLNTDTQYF. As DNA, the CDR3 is TGTGCCAGCAGTTACTCGAGACTCAACACAGATACGCAGTATTTT.

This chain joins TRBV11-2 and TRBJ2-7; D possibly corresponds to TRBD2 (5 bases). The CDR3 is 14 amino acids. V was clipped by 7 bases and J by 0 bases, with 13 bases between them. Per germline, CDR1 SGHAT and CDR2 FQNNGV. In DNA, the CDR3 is TGTGCCAGCACATTTGCCGGAGGCTCCTACGAGCAGTACTTC. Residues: CASTFAGGSYEQYF. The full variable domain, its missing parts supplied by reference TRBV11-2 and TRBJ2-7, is EAGVAQSPRYKIIEKRQSVAFWCNPISGHATLYWYQQILGQGPKLLIQFQNNGVVDDSQLPKDRFSAERLKGVDSTLKIQPAKLEDSAVYLCASTFAGGSYEQYFGPGTRLTVT.

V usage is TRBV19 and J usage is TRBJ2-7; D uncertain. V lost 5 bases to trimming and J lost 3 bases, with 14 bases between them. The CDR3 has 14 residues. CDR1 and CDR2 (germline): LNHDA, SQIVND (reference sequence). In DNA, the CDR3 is TGTGCCAGTAGTCCCCAGGAAGGGTTCTACGAGCAGTACTTC. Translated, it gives CASSPQEGFYEQYF.

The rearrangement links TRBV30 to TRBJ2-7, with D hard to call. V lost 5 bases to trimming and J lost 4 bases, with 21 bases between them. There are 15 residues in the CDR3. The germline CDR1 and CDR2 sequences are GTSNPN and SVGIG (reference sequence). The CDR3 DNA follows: TGTGCCTGGGCCTTACCCGCTAGGGCGCAATACGAGCAGTACTTC. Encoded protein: CAWALPARAQYEQYF.

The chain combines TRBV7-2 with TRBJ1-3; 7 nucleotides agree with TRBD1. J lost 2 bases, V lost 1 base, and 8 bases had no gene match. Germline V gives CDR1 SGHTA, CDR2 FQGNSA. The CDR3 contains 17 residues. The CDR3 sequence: CASSLVTGVYTGNTIYF. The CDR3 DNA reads TGTGCCAGCAGCTTAGTAACAGGGGTATATACTGGAAACACCATATATTTT.

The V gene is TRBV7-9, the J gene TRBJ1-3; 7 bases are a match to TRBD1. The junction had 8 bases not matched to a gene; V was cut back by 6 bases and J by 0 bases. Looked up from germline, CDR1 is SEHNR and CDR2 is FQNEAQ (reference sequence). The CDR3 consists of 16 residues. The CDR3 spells CASRHQGVTSGNTIYF. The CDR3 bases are TGTGCCAGCAGACACCAGGGGGTCACCTCTGGAAACACCATATATTTT.

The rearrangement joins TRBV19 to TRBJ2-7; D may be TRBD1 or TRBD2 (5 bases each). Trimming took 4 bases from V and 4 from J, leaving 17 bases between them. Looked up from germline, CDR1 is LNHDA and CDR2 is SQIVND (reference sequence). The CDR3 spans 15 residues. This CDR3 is CASSKSGNRGYEQYF. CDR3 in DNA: TGTGCCAGTAGTAAGTCAGGGAATCGGGGATACGAGCAGTACTTC.

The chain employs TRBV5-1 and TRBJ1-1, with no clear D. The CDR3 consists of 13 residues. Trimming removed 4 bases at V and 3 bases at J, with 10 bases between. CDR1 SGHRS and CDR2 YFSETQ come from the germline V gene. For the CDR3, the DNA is TGCGCCAGCAGCCCGGAACGGGACACTGAAGCTTTCTTT. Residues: CASSPERDTEAFF.

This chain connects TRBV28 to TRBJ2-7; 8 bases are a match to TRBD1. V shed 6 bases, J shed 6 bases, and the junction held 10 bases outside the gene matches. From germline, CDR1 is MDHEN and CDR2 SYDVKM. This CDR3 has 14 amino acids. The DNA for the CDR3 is TGTGCCAGCAGCCCCGGGACAGGAAACCTCGAGCAGTACTTC. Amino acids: CASSPGTGNLEQYF.

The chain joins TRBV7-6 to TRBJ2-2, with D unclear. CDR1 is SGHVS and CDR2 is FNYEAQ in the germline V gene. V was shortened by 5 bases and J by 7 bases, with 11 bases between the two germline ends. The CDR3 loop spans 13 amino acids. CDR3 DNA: TGTGCCAGCAGCCGCTTGGTGGACGGGGAGCTGTTTTTT. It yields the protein CASSRLVDGELFF.

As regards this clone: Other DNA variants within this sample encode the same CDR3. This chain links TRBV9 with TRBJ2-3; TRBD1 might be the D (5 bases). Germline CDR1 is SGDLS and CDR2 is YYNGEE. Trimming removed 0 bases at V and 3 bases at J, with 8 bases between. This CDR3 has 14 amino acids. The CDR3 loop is CASSVVGATDTQYF. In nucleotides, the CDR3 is TGTGCCAGCAGCGTAGTTGGGGCTACAGATACGCAGTATTTT.

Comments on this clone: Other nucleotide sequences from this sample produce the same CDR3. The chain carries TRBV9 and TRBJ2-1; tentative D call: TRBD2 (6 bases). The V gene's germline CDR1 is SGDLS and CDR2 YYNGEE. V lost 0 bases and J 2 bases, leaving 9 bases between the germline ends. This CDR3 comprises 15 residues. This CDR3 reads CASSVGAGAYNEQFF. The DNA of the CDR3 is TGTGCCAGCAGCGTAGGAGCGGGTGCCTACAATGAGCAGTTCTTC.

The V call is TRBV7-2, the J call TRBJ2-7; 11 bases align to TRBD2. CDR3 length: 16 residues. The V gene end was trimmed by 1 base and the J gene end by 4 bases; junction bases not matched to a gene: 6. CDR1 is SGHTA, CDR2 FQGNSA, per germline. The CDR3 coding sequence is TGTGCCAGCAGCTTAGGTAACGGACTAGCGGGTTACGAGCAGTACTTC. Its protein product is CASSLGNGLAGYEQYF.

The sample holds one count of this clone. As DNA, the CDR3 is TGTGCCAGCAGCTTCGTTGGGCCCTACAATGAGCAGTTCTTC. Protein product: CASSFVGPYNEQFF. V is TRBV7-9 and J is TRBJ2-1; D ambiguous. Trimming cost V 3 bases and J 2 bases, with 8 bases left between them. The V gene's germline CDR1 is SEHNR and CDR2 FQNEAQ (reference sequence). The CDR3 is 14 amino acids.

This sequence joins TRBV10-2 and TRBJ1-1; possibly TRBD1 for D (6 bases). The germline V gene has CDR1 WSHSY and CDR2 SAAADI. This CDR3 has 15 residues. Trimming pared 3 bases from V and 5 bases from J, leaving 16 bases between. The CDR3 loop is CASSERGGVETEAFF. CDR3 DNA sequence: TGCGCCAGCAGTGAACGAGGGGGAGTGGAAACTGAAGCTTTCTTT.

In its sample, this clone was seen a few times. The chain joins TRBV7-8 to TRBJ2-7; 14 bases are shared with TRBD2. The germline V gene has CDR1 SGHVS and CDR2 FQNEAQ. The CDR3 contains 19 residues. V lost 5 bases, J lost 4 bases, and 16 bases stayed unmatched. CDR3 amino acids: CASSPRWTSGGPPMYEQYF. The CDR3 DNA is TGTGCCAGCAGCCCGAGGTGGACTAGCGGGGGGCCCCCTATGTACGAGCAGTACTTC.

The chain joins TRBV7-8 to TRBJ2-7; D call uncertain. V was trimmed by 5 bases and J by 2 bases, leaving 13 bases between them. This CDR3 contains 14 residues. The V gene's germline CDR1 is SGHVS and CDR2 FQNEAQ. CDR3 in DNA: TGTGCCAGCAGCGTGGCGAACAGTCCCTACGAGCAGTACTTC. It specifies CASSVANSPYEQYF.

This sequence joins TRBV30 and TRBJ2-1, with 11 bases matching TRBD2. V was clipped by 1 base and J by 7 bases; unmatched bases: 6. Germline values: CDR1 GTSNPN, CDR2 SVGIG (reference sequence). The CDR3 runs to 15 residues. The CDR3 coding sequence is TGTGCCTGGAGTGAGCTAGCGGGAGGTCTGAATGAGCAGTTCTTC. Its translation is CAWSELAGGLNEQFF. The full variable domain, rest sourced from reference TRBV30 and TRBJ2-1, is SQTIHQWPATLVQPVGSPLSLECTVEGTSNPNLYWYRQAAGRGLQLLFYSVGIGQISSEVPQNLSASRPQDRQFILSSKKLLLSDSGFYLCAWSELAGGLNEQFFGPGTRLTVL.

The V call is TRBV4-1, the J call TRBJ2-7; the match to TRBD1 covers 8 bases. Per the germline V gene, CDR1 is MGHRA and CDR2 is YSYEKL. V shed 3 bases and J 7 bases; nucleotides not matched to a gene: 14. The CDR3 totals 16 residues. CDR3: CASSQGNRGAWDEQYF. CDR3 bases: TGCGCCAGCAGCCAGGGCAACAGGGGGGCTTGGGATGAGCAGTACTTC.

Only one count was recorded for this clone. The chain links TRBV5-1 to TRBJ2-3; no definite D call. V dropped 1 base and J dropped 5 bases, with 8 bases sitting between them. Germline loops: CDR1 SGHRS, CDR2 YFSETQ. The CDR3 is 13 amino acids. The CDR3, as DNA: TGCGCCAGCAGCTTGTGGCAGGAAGATACGCAGTATTTT. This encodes CASSLWQEDTQYF.

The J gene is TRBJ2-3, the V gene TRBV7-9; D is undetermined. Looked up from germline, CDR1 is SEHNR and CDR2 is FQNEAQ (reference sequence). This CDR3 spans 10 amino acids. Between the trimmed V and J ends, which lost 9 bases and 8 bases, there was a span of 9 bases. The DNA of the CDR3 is TGTGCCAGTTCGATGGCTACGCAGTATTTT. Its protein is CASSMATQYF.

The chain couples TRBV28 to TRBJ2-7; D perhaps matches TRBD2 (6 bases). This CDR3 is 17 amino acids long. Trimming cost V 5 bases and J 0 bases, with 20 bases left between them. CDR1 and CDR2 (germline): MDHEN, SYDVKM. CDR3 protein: CASSLFGTLSISYEQYF. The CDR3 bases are TGTGCCAGCAGTCTATTTGGGACTTTATCCATCTCCTACGAGCAGTACTTC.

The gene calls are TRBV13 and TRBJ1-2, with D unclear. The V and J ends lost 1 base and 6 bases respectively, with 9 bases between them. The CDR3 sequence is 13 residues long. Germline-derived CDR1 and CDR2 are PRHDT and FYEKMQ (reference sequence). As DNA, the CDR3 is TGTGCCAGCAGCTTAGTACAGTGGAATGGCTACACCTTC. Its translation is CASSLVQWNGYTF.

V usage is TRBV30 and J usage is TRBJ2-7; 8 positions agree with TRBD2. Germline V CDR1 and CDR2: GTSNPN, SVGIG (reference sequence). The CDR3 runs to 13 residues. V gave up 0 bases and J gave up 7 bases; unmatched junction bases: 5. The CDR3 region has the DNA TGTGCCTGGAGTGTAGCGGGAGCGGGGGAGCAGTACTTC. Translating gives CAWSVAGAGEQYF.

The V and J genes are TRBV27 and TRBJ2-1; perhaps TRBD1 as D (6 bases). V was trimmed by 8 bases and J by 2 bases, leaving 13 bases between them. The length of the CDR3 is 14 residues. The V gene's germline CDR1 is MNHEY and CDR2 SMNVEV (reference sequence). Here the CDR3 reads CASAPGTPYNEQFF. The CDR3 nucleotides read TGTGCCAGCGCCCCCGGGACACCCTACAATGAGCAGTTCTTC.

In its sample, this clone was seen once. Here the CDR3 reads CASSPAGSGAYEQYF. As DNA, the CDR3 is TGTGCCAGCAGCCCGGCTGGTAGCGGGGCCTACGAGCAGTACTTC. This chain joins TRBV28 and TRBJ2-7; 8 positions agree with TRBD2. The CDR3 loop spans 15 amino acids. V was clipped by 6 bases and J by 2 bases; unmatched bases: 9. The germline gives CDR1 MDHEN, CDR2 SYDVKM.

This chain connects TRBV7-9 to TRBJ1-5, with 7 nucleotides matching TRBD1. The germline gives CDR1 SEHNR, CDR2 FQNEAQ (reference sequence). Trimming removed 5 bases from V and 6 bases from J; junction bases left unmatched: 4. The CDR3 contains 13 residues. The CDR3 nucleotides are TGTGCCAGCAGCCCGACAGGGCTTCAGCCCCAGCATTTT. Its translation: CASSPTGLQPQHF.